The rows below give T cell receptor beta chains drawn from one sample of a study of human T cells and chemical hapten exposure. Using its own MiXCR run on the RACE reads, TCRdb lists one record per CDR3 protein. This table has more than 150,000 distinct CDR3 sequences, around 30% appearing once. Sequences were derived from whole blood, sampled in connection with sensitization to the hapten diphenylcyclopropenone (DPC). These receptors all stem from a woman aged 30 to 39 with alopecia areata. Some clones in this sample may be carry-over from other donors' samples. The CDR3 runs from the conserved cysteine through the conserved F or W. Each record gives: D gene, clone size, V gene, J gene, CDR3 protein, CDR3 DNA. The D gene is left open where the match is weak. Only some rows state a clone size, as once, few, many or a class for expanded clones.

>TRBD1|-|TRBV6-6|TRBJ1-3
CASSGSTGIGNTIYF
TGTGCCAGCAGTGGCTCGACAGGGATAGGAAACACCATATATTTT
>-|few|TRBV21-1|TRBJ1-1
CASSKVQPRNTEAFF
TGTGCCAGCAGCAAAGTTCAGCCCCGCAACACTGAAGCTTTCTTT
>-|few|TRBV7-2|TRBJ2-7
CASSFSSRDYEQYF
TGTGCCAGCAGCTTTTCTAGTAGGGACTACGAGCAGTACTTC
>-|-|TRBV3-1|TRBJ1-1
CASSPRSWATEAFF
TGTGCCAGCAGCCCCCGAAGTTGGGCCACTGAAGCTTTCTTT
>-|-|TRBV5-1|TRBJ2-2
CASSSGAAGELFF
TGCGCCAGCAGCTCCGGGGCAGCCGGGGAGCTGTTTTTT
>-|-|TRBV29-1|TRBJ1-2
CRSWGGLDYTF
TGCAGGTCTTGGGGAGGCCTCGACTACACCTTC
>-|few|TRBV3-1|TRBJ1-1
CASSLNGQTEAFF
TGTGCCAGCAGCCTAAACGGACAGACTGAAGCTTTCTTT
>TRBD1|-|TRBV27|TRBJ2-1
CASSQTGGWNEQFF
TGTGCCAGCAGTCAAACAGGGGGCTGGAATGAGCAGTTCTTC
>-|-|TRBV27|TRBJ2-7
CASSSRPQAEQYF
TGTGCCAGCAGTTCTAGGCCCCAGGCCGAGCAGTACTTC
>-|few|TRBV7-9|TRBJ1-1
CASSLFGIPNTEAFF
TGTGCCAGCAGCTTATTTGGGATCCCGAACACTGAAGCTTTCTTT
>TRBD2|few|TRBV6-1|TRBJ2-7
CASSATSGVPYEQYF
TGTGCCAGCAGCGCGACTAGCGGGGTACCCTACGAGCAGTACTTC
>TRBD1|-|TRBV5-1|TRBJ2-6
CASSLSAGGDNVLTF
TGCGCCAGCAGCTTGAGTGCAGGGGGAGACAACGTCCTGACTTTC
>TRBD2|few|TRBV28|TRBJ2-3
CASSSPRLAGGPTDTQYF
TGTGCCAGCAGCTCCCCCCGACTAGCGGGGGGACCCACAGATACGCAGTATTTT
>TRBD2|-|TRBV27|TRBJ2-7
CASSLRRGGSPYEQYF
TGTGCCAGCAGTCTCCGACGCGGGGGTTCACCCTACGAGCAGTACTTC
>TRBD1|-|TRBV5-1|TRBJ2-5
CASGKEGALGETQYF
TGCGCCAGCGGGAAAGAGGGGGCTCTCGGCGAGACCCAGTACTTC
>-|-|TRBV5-6|TRBJ1-2
CASSFWAAANYGYTF
TGTGCCAGCAGCTTCTGGGCCGCAGCTAACTATGGCTACACCTTC
>TRBD2|few|TRBV5-1|TRBJ2-7
CASSREGGNEQYF
TGCGCCAGCAGCCGGGAGGGGGGCAACGAGCAGTACTTC
>TRBD2|few|TRBV11-2|TRBJ2-1
CASSLPGRALRNEQFF
TGTGCCAGCAGCTTACCCGGGAGGGCCTTACGCAATGAGCAGTTCTTC
>-|few|TRBV28|TRBJ2-5
CASTLGGAETQYF
TGTGCCAGCACCTTAGGAGGTGCCGAGACCCAGTACTTC
>TRBD2|-|TRBV20-1|TRBJ2-3
CSARYPSGRTDTQYF
TGCAGTGCTAGATATCCTAGCGGGAGAACAGATACGCAGTATTTT
>-|many|TRBV7-9|TRBJ1-6
CASSPGQYNSPLHF
TGTGCCAGCAGCCCCGGACAGTATAATTCACCCCTCCACTTT
>TRBD1|-|TRBV29-1|TRBJ1-6
CSVATGGDSPLHF
TGCAGCGTTGCGACAGGGGGCGATTCACCCCTCCACTTT
>-|-|TRBV4-3|TRBJ2-2
CASSQDRHGELFF
TGCGCCAGCAGCCAAGATCGTCACGGGGAGCTGTTTTTT
>-|-|TRBV30|TRBJ2-2
CAWSVRASGELFF
TGTGCCTGGAGTGTACGGGCCTCCGGGGAGCTGTTTTTT
>TRBD2|-|TRBV7-2|TRBJ2-7
CASSLLGLAYEQYF
TGTGCCAGCAGCTTACTCGGACTAGCTTACGAGCAGTACTTC
>TRBD1|few|TRBV10-3|TRBJ2-3
CATRDRVLSDTQYF
TGTGCCACCCGGGACAGGGTTCTATCAGATACGCAGTATTTT
>TRBD1|few|TRBV29-1|TRBJ2-1
CSVEPTGQGADEQFF
TGCAGCGTTGAACCTACGGGACAGGGGGCGGATGAGCAGTTCTTC
>-|-|TRBV7-9|TRBJ2-5
CASSLVAETQYF
TGTGCCAGCAGCTTAGTGGCAGAGACCCAGTACTTC
>-|-|TRBV2|TRBJ2-7
CASRGPGYEQYF
TGTGCCAGCAGGGGTCCGGGGTACGAGCAGTACTTC
>-|-|TRBV20-1|TRBJ2-3
CSARTEISTDTQYF
TGCAGTGCTAGGACCGAAATTAGCACAGATACGCAGTATTTT
>-|-|TRBV28|TRBJ1-5
CASTLSAAPNQPQHF
TGTGCCAGCACCCTCTCCGCGGCTCCTAATCAGCCCCAGCATTTT
>TRBD2|-|TRBV29-1|TRBJ2-2
CSVEVGSGRISGELFF
TGCAGCGTTGAAGTGGGTAGCGGGAGAATATCCGGGGAGCTGTTTTTT